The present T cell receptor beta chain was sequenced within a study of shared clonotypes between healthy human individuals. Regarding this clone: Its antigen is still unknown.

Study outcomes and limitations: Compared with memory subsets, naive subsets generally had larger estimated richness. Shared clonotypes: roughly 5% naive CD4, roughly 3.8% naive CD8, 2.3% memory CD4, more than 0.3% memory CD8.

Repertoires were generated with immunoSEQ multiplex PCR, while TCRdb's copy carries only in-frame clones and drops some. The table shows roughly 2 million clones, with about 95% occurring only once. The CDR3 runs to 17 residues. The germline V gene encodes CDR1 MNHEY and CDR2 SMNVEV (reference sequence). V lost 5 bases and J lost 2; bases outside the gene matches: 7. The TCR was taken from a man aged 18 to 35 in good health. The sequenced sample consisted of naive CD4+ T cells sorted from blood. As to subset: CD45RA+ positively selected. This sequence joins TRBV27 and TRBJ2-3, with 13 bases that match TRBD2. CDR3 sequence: CASSARLAGGVTDTQYF. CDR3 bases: TGTGCCAGCAGTGCCCGACTAGCGGGAGGTGTCACAGATACGCAGTATTTT.